In this sample, the clone carrying this T cell receptor beta chain turned up many times. This record belongs to a study of T cells in Graves' hyperthyroidism and ophthalmopathy. The CDR3 regions of TCR beta were amplified from RNA transcripts. Using the HTBI primer set, a first-round RT-PCR was run on the TCR CDR3. TCRdb analysed the multiplex PCR reads with MiXCR anew, one entry per CDR3 protein. The table shows 250,000 to 350,000 distinct CDR3 sequences, with about 20% occurring only once. CDR1 is DFQATT, CDR2 SNEGSKA, per germline (reference sequence). The CDR3 loop spans 13 amino acids. Trimming took 3 bases from V and 6 from J, leaving 13 bases between them.

The sequenced material came from blood. This receptor was obtained from a man aged 25-45 years with Graves' ophthalmopathy. J is TRBJ2-3 and V is TRBV20-1, with D possibly being TRBD2 (5 bases). CDR3 DNA: TGCAGTGCTAGCGGTAGCGTGAGGGATACGCAGTATTTT. Its protein product is CSASGSVRDTQYF.